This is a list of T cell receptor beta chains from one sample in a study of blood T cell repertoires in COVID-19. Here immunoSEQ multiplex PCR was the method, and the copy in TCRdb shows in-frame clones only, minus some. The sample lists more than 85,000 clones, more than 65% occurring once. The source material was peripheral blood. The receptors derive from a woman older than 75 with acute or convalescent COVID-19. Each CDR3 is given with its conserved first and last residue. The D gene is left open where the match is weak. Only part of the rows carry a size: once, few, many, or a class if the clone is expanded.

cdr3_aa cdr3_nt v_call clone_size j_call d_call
CASTLLGDEQYF TGTGCCAGCACCTTGCTCGGGGACGAGCAGTACTTC TRBV28 . TRBJ2-7 .
CASSSGQGNSPLHF TGCGCCAGCAGCTCAGGACAGGGTAATTCACCCCTCCACTTT TRBV5-1 . TRBJ1-6 TRBD1
CASSYLLKRQKNTIYF TGTGCCAGCAGTTACCTATTGAAAAGACAGAAGAACACCATATATTTT TRBV6-5 . TRBJ1-3 .
CASSIPRRTDTQYF TGTGCCAGTAGTATCCCGCGGCGCACAGATACGCAGTATTTT TRBV19 . TRBJ2-3 .
CASSRNPSSYEQYF TGTGCCAGCAGCCGCAACCCTAGCTCCTACGAGCAGTACTTC TRBV7-7 . TRBJ2-7 .
CASSESRGRMTEAFF TGTGCCAGCAGTGAATCGCGGGGGAGAATGACTGAAGCTTTCTTT TRBV2 . TRBJ1-1 .
CASSLAGEGRGSYNEQFF TGCGCCAGCAGCTTGGCCGGGGAGGGCCGGGGCTCCTACAATGAGCAGTTCTTC TRBV5-1 . TRBJ2-1 TRBD2
CASIPARDQPQHF TGTGCCAGTATTCCCGCCCGGGATCAGCCCCAGCATTTT TRBV6-6 . TRBJ1-5 .
CASAGGSTDTQYF TGCGCCAGCGCGGGAGGTAGCACAGATACGCAGTATTTT TRBV5-1 . TRBJ2-3 TRBD2
CASSLTGGPYEQYF TGTGCCAGCAGCTTAACGGGGGGTCCCTACGAGCAGTACTTC TRBV11-2 . TRBJ2-7 TRBD2
CASSLGLAGSEQFF TGTGCCAGCAGCCTGGGACTAGCGGGATCCGAGCAGTTCTTC TRBV4-2 . TRBJ2-1 TRBD2
CAASRGQGQNQPQHF TGTGCCGCCAGCAGAGGGCAGGGGCAGAATCAGCCCCAGCATTTT TRBV15 once TRBJ1-5 .
CASRRDTQINSPLHF TGCGCCAGCAGACGGGACACCCAGATTAATTCACCCCTCCACTTT TRBV10-2 few TRBJ1-6 .